This is a list of T cell receptor beta chains from one sample in a study of blood T cell repertoires in COVID-19. Produced via immunoSEQ multiplex PCR; TCRdb's table is partial and in-frame only. Among over 50,000 clones listed, approximately 89% were seen once. Sequencing was done on a sample of peripheral blood. Source of these receptors: a man aged 55 to 69 with acute or convalescent COVID-19. The CDR3 runs from the conserved cysteine through the conserved F or W. The order of the fields is J gene, D gene, clone size, V gene, CDR3 protein, CDR3 DNA. The D gene is left open where the match is weak. Size values are once, few and many counts, or a class for expanded clones, and some rows have none.

j_gene: TRBJ1-3
d_gene: TRBD1
abundance: -
v_gene: TRBV13
CDR3aa: CASSSNPTGGNTIYF
CDR3nt: TGTGCCAGCAGCTCTAACCCGACAGGGGGAAACACCATATATTTT

j_gene: TRBJ1-5
d_gene: TRBD1
abundance: -
v_gene: TRBV5-5
CDR3aa: CASSLGQGNAQPQHF
CDR3nt: TGTGCCAGCAGCTTGGGACAGGGGAACGCTCAGCCCCAGCATTTT

j_gene: TRBJ2-7
d_gene: -
abundance: -
v_gene: TRBV15
CDR3aa: CATSRGTGVGSYEQYF
CDR3nt: TGTGCCACCAGCAGAGGTACCGGGGTGGGCTCCTACGAGCAGTACTTC

j_gene: TRBJ2-1
d_gene: -
abundance: -
v_gene: TRBV11-2
CDR3aa: CASSTTRGTSYNEQFF
CDR3nt: TGTGCCAGCAGCACGACTAGGGGAACGTCCTACAATGAGCAGTTCTTC

j_gene: TRBJ2-2
d_gene: -
abundance: -
v_gene: TRBV7-8
CDR3aa: CASSLGTVNTGELFF
CDR3nt: TGTGCCAGCAGCTTAGGGACAGTGAACACCGGGGAGCTGTTTTTT

j_gene: TRBJ2-4
d_gene: TRBD2
abundance: -
v_gene: TRBV28
CDR3aa: CASNGRGGAKNIQYF
CDR3nt: TGTGCCAGCAACGGTCGCGGGGGAGCCAAAAACATTCAGTACTTC

j_gene: TRBJ1-4
d_gene: -
abundance: -
v_gene: TRBV4-2
CDR3aa: CASSPSRGGTNEKLFF
CDR3nt: TGTGCCAGCAGCCCCTCACGGGGGGGAACTAATGAAAAACTGTTTTTT

j_gene: TRBJ1-1
d_gene: -
abundance: few
v_gene: TRBV19
CDR3aa: CATSFKDLGTEAFF
CDR3nt: TGTGCCACCTCATTTAAAGACCTAGGCACTGAAGCTTTCTTT

j_gene: TRBJ2-5
d_gene: TRBD2
abundance: -
v_gene: TRBV3-1/TRBV3-2
CDR3aa: CASSPEVAGDQETQYF
CDR3nt: TGTGCCAGCAGCCCCGAGGTAGCGGGGGACCAAGAGACCCAGTACTTC

j_gene: TRBJ2-5
d_gene: TRBD2
abundance: -
v_gene: TRBV7-8
CDR3aa: CASSLEGRGEATQYF
CDR3nt: TGTGCCAGCAGCTTAGAGGGACGGGGGGAAGCGACCCAGTACTTC

j_gene: TRBJ2-7
d_gene: -
abundance: -
v_gene: TRBV18
CDR3aa: CASSPGGDGEQYF
CDR3nt: TGTGCCAGCTCACCCGGGGGTGACGGAGAGCAGTACTTC

j_gene: TRBJ2-7
d_gene: -
abundance: once
v_gene: TRBV4-3
CDR3aa: CASSQEGGLSSYEQYF
CDR3nt: TGCGCCAGCAGCCAAGAAGGAGGGTTGAGCTCCTACGAGCAGTACTTC

j_gene: TRBJ2-1
d_gene: -
abundance: -
v_gene: TRBV12-3/TRBV12-4
CDR3aa: CASSPNRGEQFF
CDR3nt: TGTGCCAGCAGTCCAAACCGAGGTGAGCAGTTCTTC

j_gene: TRBJ1-1
d_gene: TRBD1
abundance: -
v_gene: TRBV7-9
CDR3aa: CASSLPLGGFTPSTEAFF
CDR3nt: TGTGCCAGCAGCTTACCTCTAGGGGGCTTCACCCCTTCCACTGAAGCTTTCTTT

j_gene: TRBJ2-3
d_gene: TRBD2
abundance: -
v_gene: TRBV10-3
CDR3aa: CAIRVTSGFTDTQYF
CDR3nt: TGTGCCATCAGGGTGACTAGCGGTTTTACAGATACGCAGTATTTT

j_gene: TRBJ2-3
d_gene: TRBD2
abundance: -
v_gene: TRBV6-6
CDR3aa: CASTLGGGTDTQYF
CDR3nt: TGTGCCAGCACCCTGGGGGGGGGCACAGATACGCAGTATTTT

j_gene: TRBJ2-5
d_gene: TRBD1
abundance: -
v_gene: TRBV5-6
CDR3aa: CASSSGTAFETQYF
CDR3nt: TGTGCCAGCAGCTCGGGGACAGCTTTTGAGACCCAGTACTTC

j_gene: TRBJ2-7
d_gene: -
abundance: -
v_gene: TRBV4-3
CDR3aa: CASSLSRGSDEQYF
CDR3nt: TGCGCCAGCAGCCTAAGCCGAGGGTCGGACGAGCAGTACTTC

j_gene: TRBJ1-2
d_gene: -
abundance: -
v_gene: TRBV16
CDR3aa: CASSHRPQAYGYTF
CDR3nt: TGTGCCAGCAGCCATCGCCCCCAGGCCTATGGCTACACCTTC

j_gene: TRBJ1-3
d_gene: -
abundance: -
v_gene: TRBV19
CDR3aa: CASSATGSGNTIYF
CDR3nt: TGTGCCAGTAGCGCAACAGGGTCCGGAAACACCATATATTTT

j_gene: TRBJ1-4
d_gene: -
abundance: -
v_gene: TRBV19
CDR3aa: CASSISLETTNEKLFF
CDR3nt: TGTGCCAGTAGTATCTCCCTGGAGACAACTAATGAAAAACTGTTTTTT

j_gene: TRBJ2-1
d_gene: TRBD2
abundance: -
v_gene: TRBV6-5
CDR3aa: CASSYPTSGGYNEQFF
CDR3nt: TGTGCCAGCAGTTACCCTACTAGCGGGGGCTACAATGAGCAGTTCTTC

j_gene: TRBJ2-5
d_gene: -
abundance: -
v_gene: TRBV4-1
CDR3aa: CASSQEGGGQETQYF
CDR3nt: TGCGCCAGCAGCCAAGAGGGAGGGGGCCAAGAGACCCAGTACTTC

j_gene: TRBJ1-4
d_gene: -
abundance: -
v_gene: TRBV5-1
CDR3aa: CASSLGGVTTNEKLFF
CDR3nt: TGCGCCAGCAGCTTAGGGGGGGTGACAACTAATGAAAAACTGTTTTTT

j_gene: TRBJ2-3
d_gene: -
abundance: once
v_gene: TRBV4-2
CDR3aa: CASSLPLTGDDTQYF
CDR3nt: TGTGCCAGCAGCCTCCCCTTGACGGGGGACGATACGCAGTATTTT

j_gene: TRBJ1-2
d_gene: -
abundance: -
v_gene: TRBV6-6
CDR3aa: CASSYRDSLIGYTF
CDR3nt: TGTGCCAGCAGTTACCGGGATTCCCTTATAGGCTACACCTTC

j_gene: TRBJ1-2
d_gene: TRBD1
abundance: -
v_gene: TRBV30
CDR3aa: CAWSFRQGKYGYTF
CDR3nt: TGTGCCTGGAGTTTCCGACAGGGAAAGTATGGCTACACCTTC

j_gene: TRBJ2-2
d_gene: -
abundance: -
v_gene: TRBV10-3
CDR3aa: CAISESLTGELFF
CDR3nt: TGTGCCATCAGTGAGTCCCTCACCGGGGAGCTGTTTTTT

j_gene: TRBJ2-5
d_gene: -
abundance: -
v_gene: TRBV19
CDR3aa: CASSFQGVQETQYF
CDR3nt: TGTGCCAGTAGCTTCCAGGGTGTCCAAGAGACCCAGTACTTC

j_gene: TRBJ1-6
d_gene: -
abundance: few
v_gene: TRBV9
CDR3aa: CASSRDPSSYNSPLHF
CDR3nt: TGTGCCAGCAGCAGAGACCCTAGCTCCTATAATTCACCCCTCCACTTT

j_gene: TRBJ1-1
d_gene: -
abundance: once
v_gene: TRBV7-9
CDR3aa: CASSPPEGAYEAFF
CDR3nt: TGTGCCAGCAGTCCTCCTGAGGGCGCATATGAAGCTTTCTTT

j_gene: TRBJ2-7
d_gene: -
abundance: -
v_gene: TRBV11-2
CDR3aa: CASSLGLYEQYF
CDR3nt: TGTGCCAGCAGCTTAGGCCTATACGAGCAGTACTTC

j_gene: TRBJ1-5
d_gene: TRBD1
abundance: -
v_gene: TRBV27
CDR3aa: CASSSDSPAGGNQPQHF
CDR3nt: TGTGCCAGCAGTTCGGACAGCCCGGCAGGGGGGAACCAGCCCCAGCATTTT